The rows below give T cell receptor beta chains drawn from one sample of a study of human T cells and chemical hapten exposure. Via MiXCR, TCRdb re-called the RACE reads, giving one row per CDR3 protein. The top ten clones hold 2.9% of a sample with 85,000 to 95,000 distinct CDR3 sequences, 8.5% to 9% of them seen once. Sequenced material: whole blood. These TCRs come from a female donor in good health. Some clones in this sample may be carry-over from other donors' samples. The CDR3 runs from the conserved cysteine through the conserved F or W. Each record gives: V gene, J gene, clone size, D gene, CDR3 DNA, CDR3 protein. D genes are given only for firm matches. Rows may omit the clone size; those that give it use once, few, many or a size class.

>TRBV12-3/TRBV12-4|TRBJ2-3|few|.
TGTGCCAGCAGTTTCGTGGGCGAGCTGAACACAGATACGCAGTATTTT
CASSFVGELNTDTQYF
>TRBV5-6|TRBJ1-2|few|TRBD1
TGTGCCAGCAGCGTGACAGGGTCTGCTGGCTACACCTTC
CASSVTGSAGYTF
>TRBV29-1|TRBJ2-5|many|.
TGCAGCGTTCGGAGGACACTCCAAGAGACCCAGTACTTC
CSVRRTLQETQYF
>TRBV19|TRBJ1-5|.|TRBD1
TGTGCCAGTAGTATAGTCCTGACAGGGGTGAGTCAGCCCCAGCATTTT
CASSIVLTGVSQPQHF
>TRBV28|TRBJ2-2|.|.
TGTGCCAGCACCACGGGTATCCACGGGGAGCTGTTTTTT
CASTTGIHGELFF
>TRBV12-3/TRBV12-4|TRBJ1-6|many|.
TGTGCCAGCAGTCAAAGGGACCGCCCGAATTCACCCCTCCACTTT
CASSQRDRPNSPLHF
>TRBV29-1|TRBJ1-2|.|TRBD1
TGCAGCGTTGCGACAGGGCATGGCTATGGCTACACCTTC
CSVATGHGYGYTF
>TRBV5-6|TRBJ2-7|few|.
TGTGCCAGCAGCACGGGACTGAGTAACTCCTACGAGCAGTACTTC
CASSTGLSNSYEQYF
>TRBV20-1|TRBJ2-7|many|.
TGCAGTGCTAGAGCGGAGGCAAGCTCCTACGAGCAGTACTTC
CSARAEASSYEQYF
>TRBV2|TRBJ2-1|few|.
TGTGCCAGCAGTGGAGGGCGACAGGCCTACAATGAGCAGTTCTTC
CASSGGRQAYNEQFF
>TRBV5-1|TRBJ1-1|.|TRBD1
TGCGCCAGCAGCGAGGGACAGGGAGTGAACACTGAAGCTTTCTTT
CASSEGQGVNTEAFF
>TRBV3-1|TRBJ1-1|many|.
TGTGCCAGCAGCCAAGGTAAAGGGTTCGGCACTGAAGCTTTCTTT
CASSQGKGFGTEAFF
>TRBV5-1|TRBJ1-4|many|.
TGCGCCAGCAGCCCGGTGGGGGGTACAACTAATGAAAAACTGTTTTTT
CASSPVGGTTNEKLFF
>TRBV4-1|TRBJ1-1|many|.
TGCGCCAGCAGCCAAAGGATTAACACTGAAGCTTTCTTT
CASSQRINTEAFF
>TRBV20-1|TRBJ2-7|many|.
TGCAGTGCTAGTTTCGGGGTAGCGAACTCCTACGAGCAGTACTTC
CSASFGVANSYEQYF
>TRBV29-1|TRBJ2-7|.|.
TGCAGCGTTGACCCTCTTTTCAGGGGCAGGTCCTACGAGCAGTACTTC
CSVDPLFRGRSYEQYF
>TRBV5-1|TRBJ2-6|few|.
TGCGCCAGCAGCTTGGACGGTAGGCCTGGGGCCAACGTCCTGACTTTC
CASSLDGRPGANVLTF
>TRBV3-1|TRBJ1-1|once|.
TGTGCCAGCAGCCCCCCCCTAGGCGACACTGAAGCTTTCTTT
CASSPPLGDTEAFF
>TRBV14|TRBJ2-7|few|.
TGTGCCAGCAGGTACGAGCAGTACTTC
CASRYEQYF
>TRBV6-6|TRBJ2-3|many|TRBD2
TGTGCCAGCCACCAGACTAGCCTAAGCACAGATACGCAGTATTTT
CASHQTSLSTDTQYF
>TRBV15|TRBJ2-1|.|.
TGTGTCACCAGCAGAGATCGTGCGGGGCGCAGGGGTGAGCAGTTCTTC
CVTSRDRAGRRGEQFF
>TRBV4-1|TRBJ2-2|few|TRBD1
TGCGCCAGCAGCCAACCCAGACAGGGCTTCAGGGAGCTGTTTTTT
CASSQPRQGFRELFF
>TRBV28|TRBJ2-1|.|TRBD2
TGTGCCAGCAGTTTCGGGAGGGGTGGGGAGCAGTTCTTC
CASSFGRGGEQFF
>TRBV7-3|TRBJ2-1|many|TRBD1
TGTGCCAGCAGCTTAAAGGGACAGGGGCTCTACAATGAGCAGTTCTTC
CASSLKGQGLYNEQFF
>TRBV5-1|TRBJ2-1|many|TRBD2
TGCGCCAGCAGTCTGACGGGAGGATACTACAATGAGCAGTTCTTC
CASSLTGGYYNEQFF
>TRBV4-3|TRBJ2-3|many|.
TGCGCCAGCAGCCAAGATTTCCGGGAAATAGGCACAGATACGCAGTATTTT
CASSQDFREIGTDTQYF
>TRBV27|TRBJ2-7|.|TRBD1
TGTGCCAGCACCCTCCGGGACAGAGCCTACGAGCAGTACTTC
CASTLRDRAYEQYF
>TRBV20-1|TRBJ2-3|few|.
TGCAGTGCTAGGTTATCGGGGCGAGAGGGACTTAGCACAGATACGCAGTATTTT
CSARLSGREGLSTDTQYF
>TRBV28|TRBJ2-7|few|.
TGTGCCAGCAGGGTCTCGGGCAGGGCCACCTACGAGCAGTACTTC
CASRVSGRATYEQYF
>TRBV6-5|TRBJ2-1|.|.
TGTGCCAGCAGTTACTCCCTACGGTCCAATGAGCAGTTCTTC
CASSYSLRSNEQFF
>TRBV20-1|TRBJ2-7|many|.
TGCAGTGCTCCTCGCTCAGGGGCTCTTTCCTACGAGCAGTACTTC
CSAPRSGALSYEQYF
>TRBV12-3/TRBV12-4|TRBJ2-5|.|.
TGTGCCAGCAGTTTCCCCGGAGTCCAAGAGACCCAGTACTTC
CASSFPGVQETQYF
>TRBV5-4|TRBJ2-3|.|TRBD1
TGTGCCAGCAGCGGGGGAGGGACAGGGGCAGATACGCAGTATTTT
CASSGGGTGADTQYF
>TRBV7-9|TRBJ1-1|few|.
TGTGCCAGCAGCCTAGGTATCACTGAAGCTTTCTTT
CASSLGITEAFF
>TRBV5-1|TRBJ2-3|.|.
TGCGCCAGTCGCCTGGGACCGAGCACAGATACGCAGTATTTT
CASRLGPSTDTQYF
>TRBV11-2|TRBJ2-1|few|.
TGTGCCAGCAGCTTACGAGGTCGCAATGAGCAGTTCTTC
CASSLRGRNEQFF
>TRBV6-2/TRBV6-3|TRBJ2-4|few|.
TGTGCCAGCAGTCCAAAAGACGGCAAAAACATTCAGTACTTC
CASSPKDGKNIQYF